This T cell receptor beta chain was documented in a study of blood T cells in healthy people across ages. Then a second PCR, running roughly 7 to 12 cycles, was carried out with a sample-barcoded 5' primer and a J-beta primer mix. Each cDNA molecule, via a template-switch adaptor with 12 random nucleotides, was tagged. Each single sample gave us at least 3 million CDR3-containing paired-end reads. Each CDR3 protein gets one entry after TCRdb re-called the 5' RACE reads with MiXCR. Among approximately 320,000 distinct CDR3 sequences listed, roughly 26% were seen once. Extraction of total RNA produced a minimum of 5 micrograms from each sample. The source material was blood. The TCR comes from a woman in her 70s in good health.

This chain's CDR3 is CASSLEGTFTTDTQYF. The CDR3 bases are TGTGCCAGCAGCTTAGAAGGGACCTTCACCACAGATACGCAGTATTTT. The chain has TRBV7-2 and TRBJ2-3; either TRBD1 or TRBD2 may supply D (5 bases each). Germline V gene sequence: CDR1 SGHTA, CDR2 FQGNSA. The ends were cut back, 1 base at V and 2 bases at J, with 13 bases in the middle. The CDR3 consists of 16 residues.